This T cell receptor beta chain emerged from a study of blood T cell repertoires in COVID-19. The V gene's germline CDR1 is SGHKS and CDR2 YYEKEE (reference sequence). The V segment lost 6 bases and the J segment 0 bases; nucleotides outside the gene matches: 4. The CDR3 has 15 amino acids. Per the authors' pipeline: Using reference gene primer amplification, nucleated cell counts were estimated. Sequencing was performed with immunoSEQ multiplex PCR; in TCRdb, only in-frame clones are kept and a portion is missing. The DNA was the basis for D and trimming; V, J and clone size are from that table. This table holds 200,000 to 250,000 clones, less than 90% found once.

Source material: peripheral blood. The receptor was derived from an elderly woman with active or convalescent COVID-19. The chain recombines TRBV5-5 with TRBJ2-3; 10 bases line up with TRBD2. This CDR3 reads CASILGLASTDTQYF. The DNA for the CDR3 is TGTGCCAGCATCCTGGGACTAGCGAGCACAGATACGCAGTATTTT.